This T cell receptor (beta chain) derives from a study of T cell repertoires in cytomegalovirus infection. V was trimmed by 3 bases and J by 3 bases, leaving 11 bases between them. The CDR3 runs to 13 residues. Per the germline V gene, CDR1 is DFQATT and CDR2 is SNEGSKA (reference sequence). This clonotype has just a few counts. TCRdb fed the reads into MiXCR, producing one record per CDR3 protein. Counted here are nearly 650,000 distinct CDR3 sequences, around 24% occurring once; the ten biggest clones make up roughly 8%. Material for sequencing was CD8+ T cells from PBMCs. The gene calls are TRBV20-1 and TRBJ1-2; tentative D call: TRBD1 (6 bases). The TCR originated in a human donor in good health (CMV status not recorded). Some clones in this sample may be carry-over from other donors' samples. The CDR3 sequence: CSASNRDYYGYTF. The CDR3 DNA sequence: TGCAGTGCTAGTAACAGGGATTACTATGGCTACACCTTC.